The entry below describes one T cell receptor beta chain. TCR beta VDJ and CDR3 were profiled, and genomic DNA was the template. TCRdb fed the reads into MiXCR, producing one record per CDR3 protein. The sample records fewer than 200,000 distinct CDR3 sequences, almost 50% being singletons. Per the germline V gene, CDR1 is MGHDK and CDR2 is SYGVNS. This CDR3 spans 18 amino acids. The V segment lost 2 bases and the J segment 1 base; nucleotides outside the gene matches: 10. Individuals selected for sequencing had exhibited CD8+CD57+ cell expansion on flow cytometry. The data originate from a study of CD8+CD57+ T cells in acquired aplastic anemia.

The TCR originated in a human donor with aplastic anemia. V usage is TRBV25-1 and J usage is TRBJ2-7; 11 positions match TRBD2. The sequenced sample consisted of sorted CD4+, CD8+, or CD8+CD57+ T cells (not recorded which) from PBMCs. CDR3 coding DNA: TGTGCCAGCAGTGAAAGGTCACTAGCGGGAGTCCTATCCTACGAGCAGTACTTC. Its translation is CASSERSLAGVLSYEQYF.